These 20 T cell receptor beta chains were sequenced from one sample in a study of regulatory T cells in long-lasting Graves disease. Assembly of TCR beta libraries relied on iRepertoire HTBI primers together with Arm-PCR of CDR3 regions. TCRdb used MiXCR to reprocess the multiplex PCR reads, holding one entry per CDR3 protein. Of approximately 400,000 distinct CDR3 sequences listed, more than 20% are singletons. Time point specified: persistent/refractory GD, antithyroid drugs over 5 years with positive TRAb. Extracted RNA from PBMCs served as the source of the TCR library. The source material was peripheral blood mononuclear cells (PBMCs), sampled when the disease was refractory, from a patient treated with antithyroid drugs. Every receptor here comes from a woman aged 40-49 years with Graves disease.

This CDR3 reads CASSMTGWDTEAFF. DNA of the CDR3: TGTGCCAGTAGTATGACTGGGTGGGACACTGAAGCTTTCTTT. The chain recombines TRBV19 with TRBJ1-1; the D is unclear. The CDR3 runs 14 residues. CDR1 is LNHDA, CDR2 SQIVND, per germline (reference sequence). V gave up 3 bases and J gave up 3 bases, with 11 bases separating them.

This chain connects TRBV18 to TRBJ2-5; D unresolved. The CDR3 consists of 12 residues. Germline V gene data show CDR1 as KGHSH and CDR2 as LQKENI. The germline V and J ends were trimmed by 5 bases and 2 bases, with 6 bases remaining between them. For the CDR3, the DNA is TGTGCCAGCTCAATGAATCAAGAGACCCAGTACTTC. The encoded protein is CASSMNQETQYF.

About this clonotype itself: Sequence at one end of the junction differs from germline and may be a read error. The rearrangement uses TRBV7-8 and TRBJ2-2, with a tentative D call TRBD2 (6 bases). CDR3 size: 15 residues. Per germline, CDR1 SGHVS and CDR2 FQNEAQ. DNA for the CDR3: TGTGCCAGCATTCTAGGGGAATATGTGAACGGGGGGCTGTTTTTT. Its protein product is CASILGEYVNGGLFF.

The chain couples TRBV20-1 to TRBJ2-7, with D possibly matching TRBD2 (6 bases). The length of the CDR3 is 16 residues. Trimming stripped 3 bases from V and 0 bases from J, with 18 bases between. Per the germline V gene, CDR1 is DFQATT and CDR2 is SNEGSKA (reference sequence). The CDR3: CSARRTGLYSSYEQYF. Written as DNA, the CDR3 is TGCAGTGCTAGGAGGACGGGACTCTATTCCTCCTACGAGCAGTACTTC.

This clonotype has just a few counts. The chain joins TRBV27 to TRBJ1-1, with TRBD1 identical over 7 bases. With V trimmed by 5 bases and J by 7 bases, 16 bases remained unmatched. The germline gives CDR1 MNHEY, CDR2 SMNVEV (reference sequence). The CDR3 is 16 amino acids. CDR3 nucleotides: TGTGCCAGCAGTCCTAAGACGAACAGGGGAGTGGTTGAAGCTTTCTTT. Its protein product is CASSPKTNRGVVEAFF.

This chain connects TRBV9 to TRBJ2-2; 8 nucleotides line up with TRBD1. V was pared by 3 bases and J by 0 bases, with 10 bases of the junction left unmatched. Germline lookup yields CDR1 SGDLS and CDR2 YYNGEE. CDR3 size: 18 residues. CDR3 DNA: TGTGCCAGCAGCGCCCCCGGGACAGGCTACGCGAACACCGGGGAGCTGTTTTTT. Encoded protein: CASSAPGTGYANTGELFF. Supplemented by reference TRBV9 and TRBJ2-2, the full variable domain reads DSGVTQTPKHLITATGQRVTLRCSPRSGDLSVYWYQQSLDQGLQFLIQYYNGEERAKGNILERFSAQQFPDLHSELNLSSLELGDSALYFCASSAPGTGYANTGELFFGEGSRLTVL.

The V gene is TRBV28, the J gene TRBJ2-1, with TRBD2 matching 8 bases. J lost 7 bases, V lost 6 bases, and 14 bases had no gene match. This CDR3 contains 16 residues. CDR1 is MDHEN and CDR2 is SYDVKM in the germline V gene. CDR3 in amino acids: CASSPIGTRALNEQFF. The DNA of the CDR3 is TGTGCCAGCAGCCCCATTGGGACTAGGGCTCTTAATGAGCAGTTCTTC. The full variable domain, in which reference TRBV28 and TRBJ2-1 provide the parts outside the CDR3, is DVKVTQSSRYLVKRTGEKVFLECVQDMDHENMFWYRQDPGLGLRLIYFSYDVKMKEKGDIPEGYSVSREKKERFSLILESASTNQTSMYLCASSPIGTRALNEQFFGPGTRLTVL.

This clonotype was seen a handful of times. V usage is TRBV5-1 and J usage is TRBJ2-5, with unresolved D. Trimming took 0 bases from V and 5 from J, leaving 8 bases between them. Looked up from germline, CDR1 is SGHRS and CDR2 is YFSETQ. CDR3 length: 13 amino acids. In DNA form, the CDR3 reads TGCGCCAGCAGCTTGGTAGTTGCGGAGACCCAGTACTTC. Translating gives CASSLVVAETQYF.

The J gene is TRBJ2-6, the V gene TRBV19; D is perhaps TRBD1 (6 bases). The V gene lost 5 bases and the J gene lost 0 bases, with 20 bases spanning the gap. This CDR3 has 19 amino acids. The germline V gene has CDR1 LNHDA and CDR2 SQIVND (reference sequence). CDR3 DNA sequence: TGTGCCAGTAGTCCACGACCCGGGACATCCCTCTCTGGGGCCAACGTCCTGACTTTC. Its translation is CASSPRPGTSLSGANVLTF.

This clonotype was observed at least ten times. V and J are TRBV6-1 and TRBJ2-5; a possible D gene is TRBD2 (5 bases). Germline V CDR1 and CDR2: MNHNS, SASEGT. Trimming shortened V by 7 bases and J by 1 base, and 13 bases separated the two germline ends. The CDR3 extends over 14 amino acids. CDR3 nucleotides: TGTGCCAGCACCCGACCCAGCGGCCAAGAGACCCAGTACTTC. Its protein is CASTRPSGQETQYF.

A few counts support this clonotype. The chain has TRBV5-1 and TRBJ2-7; 8 positions agree with TRBD1. The CDR3 covers 17 residues. Germline V gene sequence: CDR1 SGHRS, CDR2 YFSETQ. The V and J ends lost 4 bases and 0 bases, in that order; junction bases with no gene match: 12. CDR3 nucleotide sequence: TGCGCCAGCAGCACTGGGCTCCGGACAGGGAGCTCCTACGAGCAGTACTTC. This translates into CASSTGLRTGSSYEQYF.

This clonotype occurred many times. The chain uses TRBV24-1 and TRBJ2-5, with 9 bases identical to TRBD1. CDR1 KGHDR and CDR2 SFDVKD come from the germline V gene. V lost 4 bases and J lost 5; bases outside the gene matches: 7. This CDR3 comprises 15 residues. This CDR3 reads CATSDPGQGWETQYF. The CDR3 nucleotides read TGTGCCACCAGTGACCCGGGACAGGGCTGGGAGACCCAGTACTTC.

The table lists this clonotype with a few counts. The chain uses TRBV6-1 and TRBJ1-3; perhaps TRBD1 as D (6 bases). The CDR3 is made up of 17 amino acids. The V end was cut by 3 bases, the J end by 0 bases, with 15 bases between. CDR1 MNHNS and CDR2 SASEGT come from the germline V gene. CDR3 residues: CASSEVGWGASGNTIYF. The CDR3, as DNA: TGTGCCAGCAGTGAGGTTGGGTGGGGGGCCTCTGGAAACACCATATATTTT.

This clonotype was observed many times. The chain recombines TRBV28 with TRBJ2-6, with 9 bases fitting TRBD1. The J segment lost 1 base and the V segment lost 3 bases, leaving 10 bases of the junction unmatched. Germline CDR1 reads MDHEN; CDR2 reads SYDVKM. CDR3 length equals 19 residues. CDR3 nucleotide sequence: TGTGCCAGCAGTTTTGAAAGTCCCGGGACAGGGTCTGGGGCCAACGTCCTGACTTTC. The encoded protein is CASSFESPGTGSGANVLTF.

This clonotype was counted ten times or more. This sequence joins TRBV12-3 or TRBV12-4 and TRBJ2-1, with 7 bases that match TRBD1. CDR3 size: 13 residues. The V and J ends lost 4 bases and 5 bases, in that order; junction bases with no gene match: 2. CDR3 nucleotides: TGTGCCAGCAGTTGGGACAGACACAATGAGCAGTTCTTC. This encodes CASSWDRHNEQFF.

This clonotype was seen repeatedly, ten times or more. The chain employs TRBV28 and TRBJ2-7; 7 bases line up with TRBD1. There are 14 residues in the CDR3. Germline loops: CDR1 MDHEN, CDR2 SYDVKM. Germline trimming cut 6 bases from V and 3 bases from J; bases unmatched to any gene: 8. In DNA, the CDR3 is TGTGCCAGCAGGTCACAGGGGTCATACTACGAGCAGTACTTC. Its translation is CASRSQGSYYEQYF.

This clonotype has just a few counts. The V call is TRBV25-1, the J call TRBJ1-2; 7 nucleotides line up with TRBD1. Unmatched junction bases numbered 7, after V lost 2 bases and J lost 4 bases. The germline gives CDR1 MGHDK, CDR2 SYGVNS. The CDR3 totals 15 residues. Here the CDR3 DNA reads TGTGCCAGCAGTGAAAATCACAGGGGCCCCTATGGCTACACCTTC. Protein sequence: CASSENHRGPYGYTF.

This clonotype was recorded a few times. This rearrangement joins TRBV5-1 to TRBJ1-4, with D perhaps TRBD1 (6 bases). Trimming pared 6 bases from V and 3 bases from J, leaving 12 bases between. The CDR3 spans 14 residues. Per the germline V gene, CDR1 is SGHRS and CDR2 is YFSETQ. The CDR3 protein is CASKQTGANEKLFF. Here the CDR3 DNA reads TGCGCCAGCAAGCAGACAGGTGCTAATGAAAAACTGTTTTTT.

This chain uses TRBV5-4 with TRBJ2-2; 8 bases map to TRBD2. After removal of 2 bases from V and 4 bases from J, the junction contained 7 bases not matched to a gene. The CDR3 runs 16 residues. Germline assignment: CDR1 SGHNT and CDR2 YYREEE (reference sequence). The CDR3: CASSFGASGSTGELFF. CDR3 in DNA: TGTGCCAGCAGCTTTGGGGCGAGCGGGAGCACCGGGGAGCTGTTTTTT. The variable domain in full, with the rest retrieved from reference TRBV5-4 and TRBJ2-2, is ETGVTQSPTHLIKTRGQQVTLRCSSQSGHNTVSWYQQALGQGPQFIFQYYREEENGRGNFPPRFSGLQFPNYSSELNVNALELDDSALYLCASSFGASGSTGELFFGEGSRLTVL.

The V call is TRBV28, the J call TRBJ2-3, with 8 bases aligning to TRBD2. Germline CDR1 reads MDHEN; CDR2 reads SYDVKM. V lost 7 bases, J lost 2 bases, and 14 bases stayed unmatched. This CDR3 is built from 17 residues. Here the CDR3 reads CASNQRGLVAITDTQYF. DNA of the CDR3: TGTGCCAGCAACCAACGGGGACTAGTGGCAATCACAGATACGCAGTATTTT.